The next 28 T cell receptor beta chains were all read from a single sample in a study of blood T cell repertoires in COVID-19. TCRdb keeps only in-frame clones here, not all; method: immunoSEQ multiplex PCR. Of about 190,000 clones in the sample, 90% are singletons; the top ten hold roughly 0.56%. Sequenced sample: peripheral blood. These receptors were obtained from a man between 50 and 59 years old with acute or convalescent COVID-19.

The chain links TRBV6-5 to TRBJ1-5; 7 bases match TRBD1. V was pared by 6 bases and J by 3 bases, with 8 bases of the junction left unmatched. Germline CDR1 and CDR2: MNHEY and SVGAGI. This CDR3 has 15 amino acids. DNA of the CDR3: TGTGCCAGCAGAACTCGACAGGGCGACAATCAGCCCCAGCATTTT. This encodes CASRTRQGDNQPQHF.

V is TRBV19 and J is TRBJ1-5, with D possibly matching TRBD1 (5 bases). Germline CDR1 LNHDA, CDR2 SQIVND (reference sequence). Trimming left V 4 bases short and J 0 bases short, with 10 bases between. The CDR3 is 15 amino acids. The CDR3 coding sequence is TGTGCCAGTAGTAGGGGACTGAATAGCAATCAGCCCCAGCATTTT. It translates to CASSRGLNSNQPQHF.

The CDR3 here is CASSWDSQETQYF. The CDR3 DNA follows: TGCGCCAGCAGCTGGGACAGCCAAGAGACCCAGTACTTC. The chain combines TRBV5-1 with TRBJ2-5; 7 positions match TRBD1. Germline V gives CDR1 SGHRS, CDR2 YFSETQ. V shed 3 bases, J shed 1 base, and the junction held 0 bases outside the gene matches. The CDR3 runs to 13 residues.

The chain joins TRBV15 to TRBJ2-7; 10 bases are a match to TRBD2. V gave up 9 bases and J gave up 5 bases; unmatched junction bases: 13. CDR1 is LNHNV and CDR2 is YYDKDF in the germline V gene (reference sequence). CDR3 size: 15 residues. Here the CDR3 reads CATSPRLAGPDEQYF. The CDR3 nucleotides are TGTGCCACTTCGCCTCGACTAGCGGGCCCGGACGAGCAGTACTTC.

The table lists this clone with a count of one. The V and J genes are TRBV19 and TRBJ2-3; D not resolved. The germline V and J ends were trimmed by 9 bases and 2 bases, with 6 bases remaining between them. CDR1 LNHDA and CDR2 SQIVND come from the germline V gene (reference sequence). This CDR3 region has 11 residues. The CDR3 DNA is TGTGCCAGCCAAAACACAGATACGCAGTATTTT. Translated: CASQNTDTQYF.

The chain couples TRBV9 to TRBJ2-7, with 10 bases that match TRBD2. The CDR3 runs to 13 residues. Unmatched junction bases numbered 5, after V lost 7 bases and J lost 4 bases. CDR1 and CDR2 (germline): SGDLS, YYNGEE. CDR3 coding DNA: TGTGCCAGCGCACCTAGCGGGAGTTACGAGCAGTACTTC. Protein sequence: CASAPSGSYEQYF. The variable domain in full, with the rest retrieved from reference TRBV9 and TRBJ2-7, is DSGVTQTPKHLITATGQRVTLRCSPRSGDLSVYWYQQSLDQGLQFLIQYYNGEERAKGNILERFSAQQFPDLHSELNLSSLELGDSALYFCASAPSGSYEQYFGPGTRLTVT.

V usage is TRBV27 and J usage is TRBJ1-1; TRBD1 matches at 10 bases. Germline V gene lookup returns CDR1 MNHEY and CDR2 SMNVEV (reference sequence). This CDR3 contains 15 residues. J lost 5 bases, V lost 7 bases, and 10 bases had no gene match. In DNA form, the CDR3 reads TGTGCCAGCACCCCGCGACAGGGGGCGTATACTGAAGCTTTCTTT. This sequence encodes CASTPRQGAYTEAFF.

This clone has just one count. The chain recombines TRBV28 with TRBJ1-6, with D tentatively TRBD1 (5 bases). Germline lookup yields CDR1 MDHEN and CDR2 SYDVKM. V dropped 7 bases and J dropped 0 bases, with 16 bases sitting between them. This CDR3 is built from 17 residues. CDR3 amino acids: CASKRPGGYSYNSPLHF. The CDR3 DNA follows: TGTGCCAGCAAAAGGCCGGGGGGGTACTCCTATAATTCACCCCTCCACTTT.

The rearrangement joins TRBV7-9 to TRBJ1-3; D uncertain. The germline V gene encodes CDR1 SEHNR and CDR2 FQNEAQ (reference sequence). The V end was cut by 0 bases, the J end by 4 bases, with 13 bases between. The CDR3 totals 16 residues. CDR3 nucleotides: TGTGCCAGCAGCTTAGCGGAGGGCAGTTCCGGAAACACCATATATTTT. It is translated as CASSLAEGSSGNTIYF.

The J gene is TRBJ1-1, the V gene TRBV6-5, with D uncertain. This CDR3 contains 14 residues. Germline V gives CDR1 MNHEY, CDR2 SVGAGI. The V gene lost 6 bases and the J gene lost 0 bases, with 11 bases spanning the gap. The CDR3 reads CASSRHGVNTEAFF. DNA of the CDR3: TGTGCCAGCAGCCGACACGGCGTGAACACTGAAGCTTTCTTT.

This clone was detected only once. The chain combines TRBV5-5 with TRBJ1-5, with D possibly TRBD1 on 5 matching bases. The V gene's germline CDR1 is SGHKS and CDR2 YYEKEE (reference sequence). V dropped 3 bases and J dropped 6 bases, with 16 bases sitting between them. The CDR3 is 15 amino acids. The DNA for the CDR3 is TGTGCCAGCAGCTATAACACCGGGGGGGGTCAGCCCCAGCATTTT. Amino acids: CASSYNTGGGQPQHF. The variable domain in full, completed from reference TRBV5-5 and TRBJ1-5, reads DAGVTQSPTHLIKTRGQQVTLRCSPISGHKSVSWYQQVLGQGPQFIFQYYEKEERGRGNFPDRFSARQFPNYSSELNVNALLLGDSALYLCASSYNTGGGQPQHFGDGTRLSIL.

The rearrangement joins TRBV7-3 to TRBJ2-5, with D possibly TRBD1 on 5 matching bases. The CDR3 runs to 12 residues. V lost 5 bases and J 7 bases, leaving 11 bases between the germline ends. The germline gives CDR1 SGHTA, CDR2 FQGTGA. The DNA for the CDR3 is TGTGCCAGCAGCCCAGGGTTGGGGACCCAGTACTTC. This translates into CASSPGLGTQYF.

The CDR3 reads CATSRDLAVNTDTQYF. Here the CDR3 DNA reads TGTGCCACCAGCAGAGATCTAGCGGTGAACACAGATACGCAGTATTTT. The chain recombines TRBV15 with TRBJ2-3; the match to TRBD2 covers 7 bases. V gave up 0 bases and J gave up 2 bases; unmatched junction bases: 5. This CDR3 comprises 16 residues. The V gene's germline CDR1 is LNHNV and CDR2 YYDKDF (reference sequence).

Worth noting for this clone: Sequence at one end of the junction differs from germline and may be a read error. The chain carries TRBV7-2 and TRBJ2-3, with 10 bases that match TRBD2. The CDR3 covers 15 residues. Germline-derived CDR1 and CDR2 are SGHTA and FQGNSA. CDR3 bases: TGTGCCAGCAGCCTAGCGGGAGAGGTATCAGATACGCAGTATTTT. It codes for CASSLAGEVSDTQYF.

Here the CDR3 DNA reads TGTGCCAGCAGCTTAGGCCCAGGGAACTATGGCTACACCTTC. Residues: CASSLGPGNYGYTF. V and J are TRBV7-3 and TRBJ1-2; a weak D match, TRBD1 (5 bases). CDR3 length equals 14 residues. Germline V gives CDR1 SGHTA, CDR2 FQGTGA. V was shortened by 2 bases and J by 2 bases, with 9 bases between the two germline ends.

The chain employs TRBV28 and TRBJ2-7, with TRBD2 matching 7 bases. The CDR3 has 12 amino acids. Germline V gene data show CDR1 as MDHEN and CDR2 as SYDVKM. The V segment lost 3 bases and the J segment 6 bases; nucleotides outside the gene matches: 2. CDR3 in amino acids: CASSLGGAEQYF. The CDR3 nucleotides read TGTGCCAGCAGTTTGGGAGGGGCCGAGCAGTACTTC.

The V call is TRBV4-1, the J call TRBJ1-1, with TRBD1 matching 8 bases. With 1 base clipped from V and 3 bases from J, the junction kept 7 bases outside the gene matches. CDR3 length: 16 amino acids. The germline V gene has CDR1 MGHRA and CDR2 YSYEKL. CDR3 nucleotides: TGCGCCAGCAGCCAAGGGGACAGGTCTGTGTACACTGAAGCTTTCTTT. Its translation is CASSQGDRSVYTEAFF.

The chain uses TRBV28 and TRBJ2-1; 8 bases line up with TRBD2. This CDR3 contains 15 residues. Losses at the gene ends were 3 bases for V and 9 bases for J; bases not matched to a gene: 10. CDR1 and CDR2 (germline): MDHEN, SYDVKM. The CDR3 DNA sequence: TGTGCCAGCAGTTTCATCGGGGGGGCCGGGAGTGAGCAGTTCTTC. Amino acid sequence: CASSFIGGAGSEQFF. The variable domain in full, completed from reference TRBV28 and TRBJ2-1, reads DVKVTQSSRYLVKRTGEKVFLECVQDMDHENMFWYRQDPGLGLRLIYFSYDVKMKEKGDIPEGYSVSREKKERFSLILESASTNQTSMYLCASSFIGGAGSEQFFGPGTRLTVL.

The chain has TRBV19 and TRBJ1-1; TRBD1 matches at 8 bases. The junction had 2 bases not matched to a gene; V was cut back by 4 bases and J by 1 base. The CDR3 sequence is 14 residues long. From germline, CDR1 is LNHDA and CDR2 SQIVND (reference sequence). The CDR3 DNA sequence: TGTGCCAGTAGTAAAGGGACAGGGAACACTGAAGCTTTCTTT. As protein: CASSKGTGNTEAFF.

The V call is TRBV11-2, the J call TRBJ1-2; D ambiguous. In germline, CDR1 is SGHAT, CDR2 FQNNGV. CDR3 length: 14 residues. The V end was cut by 0 bases, the J end by 3 bases, with 8 bases between. CDR3: CASSLDTNHYGYTF. The CDR3 region has the DNA TGTGCCAGCAGCTTAGATACAAATCACTATGGCTACACCTTC.

The rearrangement uses TRBV4-1 and TRBJ2-1; 9 nucleotides align to TRBD2. Trimming cost V 4 bases and J 0 bases; bases outside gene matches: 16. This CDR3 is built from 20 residues. Germline CDR1 is MGHRA and CDR2 is YSYEKL. In DNA, the CDR3 is TGCGCCAGCAGCCGAGAGAGTGGACTAGCGCAAAGTAGCTCCTACAATGAGCAGTTCTTC. Encoded protein: CASSRESGLAQSSSYNEQFF.

V gene TRBV7-9 combines with J gene TRBJ2-5; D uncertain. V was trimmed by 4 bases and J by 3 bases, leaving 6 bases between them. The CDR3 has 12 amino acids. The V gene's germline CDR1 is SEHNR and CDR2 FQNEAQ (reference sequence). The CDR3 DNA is TGTGCCAGCAGCTCACTTAAAGAGACCCAGTACTTC. This encodes CASSSLKETQYF.

The chain is built from TRBV4-1 and TRBJ2-7, with unresolved D. V dropped 4 bases and J dropped 3 bases, with 13 bases sitting between them. The CDR3 is 14 amino acids. The germline V gene has CDR1 MGHRA and CDR2 YSYEKL. The CDR3 here is CASSLEVVLYEQYF. The CDR3 DNA sequence: TGCGCCAGCAGCCTCGAGGTCGTACTCTACGAGCAGTACTTC.

In this sample, this clone turned up once. This sequence joins TRBV19 and TRBJ1-5; 9 bases line up with TRBD1. J lost 3 bases, V lost 5 bases, and 2 bases had no gene match. CDR1 and CDR2 (germline): LNHDA, SQIVND (reference sequence). The CDR3 is 14 amino acids. The CDR3 sequence is CASSWTGVNQPQHF. The CDR3 nucleotides read TGTGCCAGTAGTTGGACAGGGGTCAATCAGCCCCAGCATTTT.

The gene calls are TRBV28 and TRBJ2-5; possibly TRBD2 for D (6 bases). Germline lookup yields CDR1 MDHEN and CDR2 SYDVKM. The CDR3 totals 13 residues. With 8 bases removed from V and 0 bases from J, the gap between germline ends came to 10 bases. DNA of the CDR3: TGTGCCAGCTTTGCGGGACACCAAGAGACCCAGTACTTC. Translation: CASFAGHQETQYF.

The V and J genes are TRBV6-2 or TRBV6-3 and TRBJ1-3; D is ambiguous. V was pared by 4 bases and J by 0 bases, with 13 bases between. Germline CDR1 and CDR2: MNHEY and SVGEGT. This CDR3 comprises 16 residues. CDR3 DNA: TGTGCCAGCAGTTCCACGGGATTCTACTCTGGAAACACCATATATTTT. Translation gives CASSSTGFYSGNTIYF.

This clone was found a few times. The chain combines TRBV28 with TRBJ2-7; 8 positions agree with TRBD1. CDR1 is MDHEN and CDR2 is SYDVKM in the germline V gene. This CDR3 contains 14 residues. The V gene end was trimmed by 5 bases and the J gene end by 0 bases; junction bases not matched to a gene: 3. The DNA for the CDR3 is TGTGCCAGCAGTAGGACAGGGACCTCCTACGAGCAGTACTTC. The encoded protein is CASSRTGTSYEQYF.

The rearrangement uses TRBV28 and TRBJ2-1; D unclear. CDR3 length equals 13 residues. Looked up from germline, CDR1 is MDHEN and CDR2 is SYDVKM. Trimming took off 7 bases at V and 3 bases at J, with 10 bases between the two ends. The CDR3 protein is CASTPFFYNEQFF. CDR3 bases: TGTGCCAGCACCCCATTTTTCTACAATGAGCAGTTCTTC.